This TCR beta chain was recovered during a study of early T cells in non-severe SARS-CoV-2 infection (dated by TCRdb to about 2021). Notes on the research overall: Because TCR sequencing was done on bulk RNA from unsorted whole blood, the alpha and beta chains could not be paired. Points the paper makes about the study in general: Matching against VDJdb was skewed toward anti-spike CD8 responses, likely underestimated virus-specific expansions, and missed private and CD4 specificities.

The study was a case-control design nested within a healthcare worker cohort in London, UK, with weekly nasopharyngeal swab PCR tests and blood sampling. Healthcare workers were recruited between 23 and 31 March 2020, during the week of the UK lockdown, and were followed weekly for up to roughly 16 weeks. Receptor libraries were prepared by 5' RACE. Sequenced on a NextSeq 500. In the TCR library protocol, unique molecular identifiers were attached to individual cDNA molecules to correct for PCR bias and sequencing error. TCR alpha and beta chains were both sequenced, and the abundances of alpha and beta sequences in each sample were closely correlated with each other. Processing in the source paper ran as follows. Decombinator V4 was used to annotate the V gene, J gene and CDR3 of the TCR sequences. TCRs were defined as expanded if a significant change between any two time points was detected under a Poisson model with p below 0.0001. TCR abundances were normalised to the total number of TCRs sequenced per sample and were expressed as counts per million. TRAV1-2 paired with TRAJ12, TRAJ20 or TRAJ33 defined MAIT TCRs, while TRAV10 paired with TRAJ18 defined iNKT TCRs. VDJdb, accessed 1 November 2021, was searched for CMV, EBV and SARS-CoV-2 annotated TCRs, with TCRs annotated for multiple antigens excluded. Clones were called with MiXCR by TCRdb after fastp trimmed the public reads at Q25, and only in-frame beta chains were retained. For every CDR3 protein sequence, its rows merge into one entry that carries the most common genes and DNA. These V and J calls are TCRdb output, not the study's own analysis. Present in this sample are more than 80,000 distinct CDR3 sequences, 15% to 20% of which were seen just once. The ten most abundant clones make up roughly 1.3% of the sample.

The germline V gene (reference sequence) sets CDR1 to SGHNT and CDR2 to YYREEE. V was cut back by 4 bases and J by 1 base, leaving a gap of 18 bases between them. Including the terminal cysteine and phenylalanine, the CDR3 comprises 17 residues. Of all the DNA, just the CDR3 is kept, 51 bases in frame from base 1. This clonotype was observed a few times. Its specific antigen is unknown. No base quality values were provided; no much bigger clone lies one nucleotide off. The sequence was obtained from an adult who was a healthcare worker with PCR-confirmed SARS-CoV-2 infection or an uninfected control (not recorded which). In this chain, TRBV5-4 is recombined with TRBJ2-1; the D gene is possibly TRBD1 or TRBD2, with 6 bases matching each. The sequencing input was whole blood. The CDR3 region reads CASSIEGGQGSYNEQFF. In nucleotides, the sequence is TGTGCCAGCAGCATTGAAGGGGGGCAGGGATCCTACAATGAGCAGTTCTTC. Reference TRBV5-4 and TRBJ2-1 proteins supply the regions before and after the CDR3; the full variable domain is: ETGVTQSPTHLIKTRGQQVTLRCSSQSGHNTVSWYQQALGQGPQFIFQYYREEENGRGNFPPRFSGLQFPNYSSELNVNALELDDSALYLCASSIEGGQGSYNEQFFGPGTRLTVL.